This TCR beta chain is from a study of chemoradiotherapy in HPV16-positive cancers. In the study overall: A couple of HPV16-positive patients' cells yielded candidate HPV-specific clones and common motifs. General observations from the study: During treatment, candidate HPV-specific clones and E7-related motifs expanded in tumor. HPV-responsive T-cell expansion during chemoradiotherapy was linked to improved recurrence-free survival in HPV16-positive patients.

Over chemoradiotherapy, repertoires were sampled more than once. The CDR3 totals 15 residues. Trimming at V came to 4 bases and at J to 4 bases, leaving 9 bases not matched to a gene. The germline V gene encodes CDR1 SQVTM and CDR2 ANQGSEA. Sequenced by immunoSEQ multiplex PCR; TCRdb stores in-frame clones only, minus some. The sample yields some 2,500 clones, roughly 91% seen once. Concerning this clone: Its target is not known.

This sequence was found in a human donor with HPV-associated anogenital cancer. The sequenced sample was tumor tissue, obtained from a patient who underwent chemoradiotherapy. The chain links TRBV29-1 to TRBJ2-5; 10 bases line up with TRBD1. CDR3 DNA: TGCAGCGTTGGGACAGGGACAGGGGTCCCAGAGACCCAGTACTTC. Its protein product is CSVGTGTGVPETQYF.